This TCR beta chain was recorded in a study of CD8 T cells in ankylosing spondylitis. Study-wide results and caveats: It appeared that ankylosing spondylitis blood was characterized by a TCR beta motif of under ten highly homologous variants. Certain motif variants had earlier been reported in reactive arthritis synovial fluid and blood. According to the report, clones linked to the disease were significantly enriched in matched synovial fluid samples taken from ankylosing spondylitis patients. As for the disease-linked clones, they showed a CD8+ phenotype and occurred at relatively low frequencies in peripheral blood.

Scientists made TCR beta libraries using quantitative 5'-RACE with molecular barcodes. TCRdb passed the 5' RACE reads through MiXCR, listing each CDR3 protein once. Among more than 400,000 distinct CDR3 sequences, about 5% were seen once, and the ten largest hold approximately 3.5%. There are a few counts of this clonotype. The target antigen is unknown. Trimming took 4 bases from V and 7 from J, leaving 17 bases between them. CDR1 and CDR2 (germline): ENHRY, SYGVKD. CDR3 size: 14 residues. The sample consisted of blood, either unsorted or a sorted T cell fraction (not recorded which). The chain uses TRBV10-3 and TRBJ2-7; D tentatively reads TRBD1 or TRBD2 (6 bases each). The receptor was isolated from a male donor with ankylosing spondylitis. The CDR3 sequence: CAISGGAGHMEQYF. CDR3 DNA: TGTGCCATCAGTGGGGGGGCGGGACACATGGAGCAGTACTTC.